This is a list of T cell receptor beta chains from one sample in a study of breast tumors, draining lymph nodes, adjacent tissues. Via MiXCR, TCRdb re-called the multiplex PCR reads, giving one row per CDR3 protein. The sample contains fewer than 140,000 distinct CDR3 sequences, around 30% of which appear only once. The source material was axillary lymph node tissue. Receptor source: a female donor with breast cancer. Some clones in this sample may be carry-over from other donors' samples. CDR3s include the opening cysteine and the closing phenylalanine or tryptophan. A D gene is named only where the DNA matches it firmly. Size tells how often a clone was seen (once, few, many) or the class of an expanded clone, and some rows leave it out.

CDR3 length: 15
J gene: TRBJ1-2
V gene: TRBV7-9
D gene: NA
clone size: many
CDR3 DNA: TGTGCCAGCAACACCGCGACTATGGCGCCCTATGGCTACACCTTC
CDR3 protein: CASNTATMAPYGYTF

CDR3 length: 14
J gene: TRBJ2-1
V gene: TRBV20-1
D gene: NA
clone size: many
CDR3 DNA: TGCAGTCAGTGCGGACCTAGCCCCACGAATGAGCAGTTCTTC
CDR3 protein: CSQCGPSPTNEQFF

CDR3 length: 15
J gene: TRBJ2-7
V gene: TRBV5-4
D gene: NA
clone size: many
CDR3 DNA: TGTGCCAGCAGCTTGGGGGGGTCGGGGCGCAACGAGCAGTACTTC
CDR3 protein: CASSLGGSGRNEQYF

CDR3 length: 17
J gene: TRBJ2-7
V gene: TRBV3-1
D gene: TRBD1
clone size: many
CDR3 DNA: TGTGCCAGCAGCCAAGATCGGATGGTAGGGGGCCCCTACGAGCAGTACTTC
CDR3 protein: CASSQDRMVGGPYEQYF

CDR3 length: 15
J gene: TRBJ2-5
V gene: TRBV2
D gene: TRBD2
clone size: NA
CDR3 DNA: TGTGGCAGCAGGGATCAACTAGCGGGGGGAGGGACCCAGTACTTC
CDR3 protein: CGSRDQLAGGGTQYF

CDR3 length: 14
J gene: TRBJ2-3
V gene: TRBV6-5
D gene: NA
clone size: many
CDR3 DNA: TGTGCCAGCAGTTACAGTGGTATCACAGATACGCAGTATTTT
CDR3 protein: CASSYSGITDTQYF

CDR3 length: 14
J gene: TRBJ1-4
V gene: TRBV19
D gene: NA
clone size: once
CDR3 DNA: TGTGCCAGTAGTATACTAGCGGGGGAGGAAAAACTGTTTTTT
CDR3 protein: CASSILAGEEKLFF

CDR3 length: 16
J gene: TRBJ1-2
V gene: TRBV29-1
D gene: TRBD1
clone size: NA
CDR3 DNA: TGCAGCACCAAAACAAAAGGGGGACAGGGGGGACATGGCTACACCTTC
CDR3 protein: CSTKTKGGQGGHGYTF

CDR3 length: 12
J gene: TRBJ2-4
V gene: TRBV12-3/TRBV12-4
D gene: NA
clone size: many
CDR3 DNA: TGTGCCAGCACCTTAGATTGGGGCATTCAGTACTTC
CDR3 protein: CASTLDWGIQYF

CDR3 length: 11
J gene: TRBJ2-1
V gene: TRBV18
D gene: NA
clone size: many
CDR3 DNA: TGTGCCAGCTCACCTGAGCGTGAGCAGTTCTTC
CDR3 protein: CASSPEREQFF

CDR3 length: 15
J gene: TRBJ1-6
V gene: TRBV20-1
D gene: TRBD1
clone size: many
CDR3 DNA: TGCAGTGCTAGAGAGGGACAGGGGTATACTTCCCCCCTCCACTTT
CDR3 protein: CSAREGQGYTSPLHF